This TCR beta chain was obtained from a study of T-cell reconstitution after alpha-beta-depleted transplantation in children. Study-wide results and limits: Several hundred expanded graft clones reportedly supplied alpha-beta T cells about two months after transplant. Recipient T cells and thymic progenitors that survived were the source of the high TCRbeta diversity seen at day 60 in some patients. Newly produced T cells mostly accounted for T-cell counts and diversity one year post-transplant.

Trimming took off 6 bases at V and 3 bases at J, with 7 bases between the two ends. Germline values: CDR1 LNHNV, CDR2 YYDKDF (reference sequence). The CDR3 has 12 amino acids. Unique molecular identifiers were incorporated during preparation of the TCRbeta library. TCRdb re-analysed the PCR reads in MiXCR, keeping a single row per CDR3 protein. The table records under 750,000 distinct CDR3 sequences, 20% to 25% of them present only once. In this sample, this clonotype turned up a few times. Its antigen is currently unknown. This TCR came from a boy in the first two years of life who had a stem cell transplant for acute myeloid leukemia, so the T cells may come from the graft donor. Sequenced here: PBMCs, mostly from graft donor cells, sampled 360 days after TCRalphabeta/CD19-depleted stem cell transplant. J is TRBJ2-3 and V is TRBV15; D remains unclear. The CDR3 loop is CATSSVTDTQYF. CDR3 bases: TGTGCCACCAGTTCGGTTACAGATACGCAGTATTTT.